Given below is one T cell receptor (beta chain) in context. Repertoires were generated with immunoSEQ multiplex PCR, while TCRdb's copy carries only in-frame clones and drops some. Of fewer than 350,000 clones in the sample, about 89% are singletons; the top ten hold 5.2%. All enrollees were about 18 to 90 years old and from fewer than 30 US areas. Symptom resolution, clearance, or two negative PCRs marked donors in Cohort 3 as recovered. Germline values: CDR1 SGHTA, CDR2 FQGTGA. The length of the CDR3 is 15 residues. V was cut by 5 bases and J by 2 bases, with 15 bases left in between. This record belongs to a study of blood T cell repertoires in COVID-19. The wider study: Sites in the United States, Italy and Spain provided acute and convalescent COVID-19 samples. T cells, B-cell-depleted T cells, or PBMCs supplied cDNA or gDNA.

The sequence derives from a man aged 55 to 70 who had recovered from COVID-19. This rearrangement joins TRBV7-3 to TRBJ1-1, with D perhaps matching TRBD1 (6 bases). The sample comprised PBMCs or T cells enriched from blood (not recorded which). The CDR3 nucleotides read TGTGCCAGCAGCCTCCGGGACACTGGAAACACTGAAGCTTTCTTT. Translating gives CASSLRDTGNTEAFF.